This record concerns one T cell receptor beta chain sequence. This entry comes from a study of blood T cell repertoires in COVID-19. Across the study: Researchers got acute and convalescent COVID-19 samples from the United States, Italy and Spain. Sample material is recorded as cDNA or gDNA derived from T cells, B-cell-depleted T cells, or PBMCs.

Germline values: CDR1 MGHRA, CDR2 YSYEKL. The ends were cut back, 3 bases at V and 4 bases at J, with 13 bases in the middle. The CDR3 covers 14 residues. Here immunoSEQ multiplex PCR was the method, and the copy in TCRdb shows in-frame clones only, minus some. The sample yields some 250,000 clones, roughly 88% seen once. The clonotype was recovered from a human donor in a cohort sampled during active COVID-19. The sample taken for sequencing was peripheral blood. This rearrangement joins TRBV4-1 to TRBJ2-7; perhaps TRBD1 as D (5 bases). For the CDR3, the DNA is TGCGCCAGCAGCCACCCAGGGAAGAGGTACGAGCAGTACTTC. Translation: CASSHPGKRYEQYF.